The clone carrying this T cell receptor (beta chain) occurred once. Its target is not known. Trimming shortened V by 0 bases and J by 1 base, and 7 bases separated the two germline ends. The CDR3 is made up of 14 amino acids. In germline, CDR1 is SGDLS, CDR2 YYNGEE. The data were taken from a study of OX40 agonist ivuxolimab in advanced cancers. Study-level background: From roughly 20 to 79 years was the age range, with a mean of about 56 years, and around 84% were male.

The repertoire was sequenced with immunoSEQ multiplex PCR; TCRdb's copy has only in-frame clones and lacks some. The sample holds some 16,000 clones, 70% seen once. Broader study findings: Expanded peripheral T-cell antigen specificity went undetermined.

The TCR comes from an adult with an advanced solid tumor such as melanoma, head and neck, liver or kidney cancer. The material was CD4+ or CD8+ T cells sorted from blood, obtained in a trial of the OX40 agonist ivuxolimab. The chain joins TRBV9 to TRBJ2-5; no clear D. The CDR3 DNA reads as TGTGCCAGCAGCGTAGTTGGCGGCCAAGAGACCCAGTACTTC. As protein: CASSVVGGQETQYF.